One T cell receptor (beta chain) is described in this entry. Its antigen remains unidentified. Each CDR3 protein gets one entry after TCRdb re-called the reads with MiXCR. This table holds roughly 280,000 distinct CDR3 sequences, around 13% found once. The data stem from a study of T cell repertoires in cytomegalovirus infection. About the research overall: Public TCR beta signatures indicated both CMV infection and matching HLA type.

Overall study results and limits: Pooled public TCR beta family frequency picked out CMV carriers with the relevant HLA. CMV-specific HLA-C-restricted TCR beta clonotypes dominated the ex vivo response.

Per germline, CDR1 MNHNY and CDR2 SVGAGI (reference sequence). This CDR3 spans 15 amino acids. J gave up 2 bases and V 6 bases, and 9 bases lay outside the gene matches. Specimen: PBMCs. The V and J genes are TRBV6-6 and TRBJ2-5; TRBD1 agrees at 7 bases. The TCR comes from a human donor in good health (CMV status not recorded). Some clones in this sample may be carry-over from other donors' samples. Written as DNA, the CDR3 is TGTGCCAGCAGAGCGACAGGGACGGGGCAAGAGACCCAGTACTTC. Residues: CASRATGTGQETQYF.